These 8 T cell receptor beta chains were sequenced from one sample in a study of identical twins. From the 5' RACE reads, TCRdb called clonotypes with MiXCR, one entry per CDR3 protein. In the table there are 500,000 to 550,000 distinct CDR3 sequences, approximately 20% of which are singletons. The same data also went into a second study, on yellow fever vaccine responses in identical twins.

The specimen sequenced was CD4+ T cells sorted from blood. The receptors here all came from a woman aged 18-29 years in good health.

In nucleotides, the CDR3 is TGTGCCAGCAGCCCTCGACTAGCACCAAACACAGATACGCAGTATTTT. Encoded protein: CASSPRLAPNTDTQYF. The chain couples TRBV7-2 to TRBJ2-3; 7 bases map to TRBD2. The germline V gene encodes CDR1 SGHTA and CDR2 FQGNSA. V was pared by 5 bases and J by 2 bases, with 10 bases of the junction left unmatched. This CDR3 comprises 16 residues. Filled out from reference TRBV7-2 and TRBJ2-3, the complete variable domain reads GAGVSQSPSNKVTEKGKDVELRCDPISGHTALYWYRQSLGQGLEFLIYFQGNSAPDKSGLPSDRFSAERTGGSVSTLTIQRTQQEDSAVYLCASSPRLAPNTDTQYFGPGTRLTVL.

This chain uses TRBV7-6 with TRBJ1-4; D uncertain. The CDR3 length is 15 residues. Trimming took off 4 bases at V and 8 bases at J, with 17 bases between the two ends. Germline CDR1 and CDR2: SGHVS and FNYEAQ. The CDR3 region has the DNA TGTGCCAGCAGCTCACCGGGCCCCCGGAGGGAAAAACTGTTTTTT. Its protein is CASSSPGPRREKLFF.

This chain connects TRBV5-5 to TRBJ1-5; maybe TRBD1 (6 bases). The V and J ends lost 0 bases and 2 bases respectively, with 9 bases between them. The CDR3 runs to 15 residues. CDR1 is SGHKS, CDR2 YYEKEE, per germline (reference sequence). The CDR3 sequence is CASSLASGGNQPQHF. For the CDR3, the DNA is TGTGCCAGCAGCTTGGCATCAGGGGGCAATCAGCCCCAGCATTTT.

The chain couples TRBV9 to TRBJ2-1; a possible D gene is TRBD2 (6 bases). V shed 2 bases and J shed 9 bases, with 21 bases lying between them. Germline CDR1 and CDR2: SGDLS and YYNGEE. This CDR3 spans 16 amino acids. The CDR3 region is CASSVRDSKGLGEQFF. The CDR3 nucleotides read TGTGCCAGCAGCGTCCGGGACTCTAAGGGACTGGGTGAGCAGTTCTTC.

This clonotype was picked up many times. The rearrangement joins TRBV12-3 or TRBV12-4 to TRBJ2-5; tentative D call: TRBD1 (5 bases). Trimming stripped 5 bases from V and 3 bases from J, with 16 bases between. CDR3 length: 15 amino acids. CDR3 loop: CASSPNTGNKETQYF. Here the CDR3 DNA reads TGTGCCAGCAGTCCCAACACAGGAAACAAAGAGACCCAGTACTTC.

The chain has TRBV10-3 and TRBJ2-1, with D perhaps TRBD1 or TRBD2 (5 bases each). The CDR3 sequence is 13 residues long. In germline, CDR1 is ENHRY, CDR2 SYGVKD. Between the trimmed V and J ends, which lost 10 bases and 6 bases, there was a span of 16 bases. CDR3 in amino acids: CATRPPGTNEQFF. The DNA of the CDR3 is TGTGCCACCAGGCCGCCAGGGACCAATGAGCAGTTCTTC.

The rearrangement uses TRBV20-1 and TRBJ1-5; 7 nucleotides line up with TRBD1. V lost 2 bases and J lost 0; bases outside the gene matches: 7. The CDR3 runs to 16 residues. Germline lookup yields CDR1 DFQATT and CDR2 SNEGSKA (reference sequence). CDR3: CSARNDREYSNQPQHF. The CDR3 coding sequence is TGCAGTGCTAGAAACGACAGGGAGTATAGCAATCAGCCCCAGCATTTT.

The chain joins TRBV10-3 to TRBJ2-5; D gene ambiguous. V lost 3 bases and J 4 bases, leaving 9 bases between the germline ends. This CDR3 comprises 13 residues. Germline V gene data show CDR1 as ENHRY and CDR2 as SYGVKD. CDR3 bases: TGTGCCATCAGTGATATGTTTGGAGAGACCCAGTACTTC. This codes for CAISDMFGETQYF.